This T cell receptor (beta chain) was captured in a study of T cells after yellow fever vaccination. Study in general: Fractions of limited cellularity were prepared by means of SMART-Seq v4 Ultra Low Input.

Researchers made TCR cDNA using 5'RACE template switching, and this step added a universal primer site and UMIs. TCRdb re-analysed the 5' RACE reads in MiXCR, keeping a single row per CDR3 protein. Among some 96,000 distinct CDR3 sequences listed, more than 7.5% were seen once. Points from the study as a whole: The presence of abundant clonotypes contaminating from the bulk population was possible in FACS-sorted repertoires.

CDR3 length: 13 amino acids. Germline V lookup: CDR1 LGHNA, CDR2 YSLEER. V was trimmed by 0 bases and J by 8 bases, leaving 7 bases between them. The sequencing here drew on CD8+ T cells not binding an NS4B(214-222) dextramer, sorted from PBMCs, taken more than 14 days after the first yellow fever vaccination. J is TRBJ2-2 and V is TRBV4-3; tentative D call: TRBD2 (6 bases). This TCR came from a man aged 18-30 years who received the YFV17D yellow fever vaccine. The CDR3 DNA follows: TGCGCCAGCAGCCAAGACCGGGGGGGGGAGCTGTTTTTT. It translates to CASSQDRGGELFF.